The 9 T cell receptor beta chains below were found in one sample sequenced in a study of response to subunit inactivated influenza vaccine (dated by TCRdb to the late 2010s). Receptor libraries were prepared by RT-PCR. Data came from an Illumina HiSeq 2500. TCRdb trimmed the raw reads at Q25, called clones with MiXCR and kept productive beta chains. Each CDR3 protein gets just one entry, which takes the most common genes and DNA from the rows behind it. The sample table records roughly 780,000 distinct CDR3 sequences; about a fifth of these occur just once. Of the sample, about a tenth is held by the ten largest clones. Sequences were derived from PBMCs from blood, sampled 5 days after vaccination. Source of these receptors: a man aged 45-65 years who received an inactivated influenza vaccine. Donor details come from another sample of the same person, matched by shared clones.

V and J are TRBV7-2 and TRBJ2-5, with D unresolved. V was shortened by 1 base and J by 5 bases, with 11 bases between the two germline ends. Germline loops: CDR1 SGHTA, CDR2 FQGNSA. The CDR3 length is 14 residues. This CDR3 reads CASSLDKGRETQYF. DNA of the CDR3: TGTGCCAGCAGCTTAGACAAGGGCAGGGAGACCCAGTACTTC.

The chain employs TRBV6-1 and TRBJ2-3, with TRBD1 as a possible D gene (6 bases). Per germline, CDR1 MNHNS and CDR2 SASEGT. The CDR3 runs 14 residues. Between the trimmed V and J ends, which lost 6 bases and 2 bases, there was a span of 12 bases. CDR3 residues: CASRMGASTDTQYF. CDR3 DNA sequence: TGTGCCAGCAGGATGGGGGCCTCCACAGATACGCAGTATTTT.

The chain joins TRBV7-2 to TRBJ2-5; weak D call: TRBD1 (5 bases). The CDR3 contains 17 residues. Germline V gene sequence: CDR1 SGHTA, CDR2 FQGNSA. Trimming removed 4 bases at V and 5 bases at J, with 23 bases between. CDR3 sequence (DNA): TGTGCCAGCAGCTCTAGGGGTGGTTTCTCAAGGGGCGAGACCCAGTACTTC. It yields the protein CASSSRGGFSRGETQYF.

This clonotype showed up just a few times. This chain uses TRBV5-1 with TRBJ1-1, with D uncertain. The germline gives CDR1 SGHRS, CDR2 YFSETQ. The V end lost 0 bases, the J end lost 1 base, and 10 bases lay between the germline ends. This CDR3 contains 15 residues. CDR3 sequence reads: CASSLEPVGNTEAFF. In DNA, the CDR3 is TGCGCCAGCAGCTTGGAACCGGTGGGGAACACTGAAGCTTTCTTT.

This chain joins TRBV6-2 or TRBV6-3 and TRBJ2-2; the match to TRBD1 covers 7 bases. Germline lookup yields CDR1 MNHEY and CDR2 SVGEGT. The CDR3 extends over 14 amino acids. Trimming took 2 bases from V and 6 from J; bases not matched to a gene: 3. CDR3 sequence reads: CASSYGGQAGELFF. The CDR3 nucleotides are TGTGCCAGCAGTTACGGAGGACAGGCCGGGGAGCTGTTTTTT.

This clonotype was picked up many times. The rearrangement links TRBV5-5 to TRBJ2-1; D not resolved. Germline V gene data show CDR1 as SGHKS and CDR2 as YYEKEE (reference sequence). The ends were cut back, 1 base at V and 9 bases at J, with 17 bases in the middle. The CDR3 consists of 15 residues. CDR3 DNA sequence: TGTGCCAGCAGCTTGAAGGGTGTCAGATCGCCTGAGCAGTTCTTC. This gives the protein CASSLKGVRSPEQFF.

The rearrangement joins TRBV5-1 to TRBJ2-3; D is possibly TRBD1 or TRBD2 (5 bases each). The V end was cut by 2 bases, the J end by 0 bases, with 10 bases between. CDR3 length: 15 residues. From germline, CDR1 is SGHRS and CDR2 YFSETQ. The CDR3 coding sequence is TGCGCCAGCAGCTTAGGGACGACCAGCACAGATACGCAGTATTTT. Translation: CASSLGTTSTDTQYF.

The chain has TRBV9 and TRBJ2-6, with 9 positions matching TRBD1. The trim removed 3 bases at V and 0 bases at J, leaving 7 bases unmatched. The CDR3 covers 18 residues. CDR1 SGDLS and CDR2 YYNGEE come from the germline V gene. DNA of the CDR3: TGTGCCAGCAGCGAAGGGACAGGGATTTACTCTGGGGCCAACGTCCTGACTTTC. Translation: CASSEGTGIYSGANVLTF.

V gene TRBV28 combines with J gene TRBJ2-5; D is undetermined. The CDR3 is 15 residues long. The germline V gene encodes CDR1 MDHEN and CDR2 SYDVKM. V lost 5 bases and J 0 bases, leaving 13 bases between the germline ends. CDR3 in DNA: TGTGCCAGCAGTCCCCGACGGATGTACCAAGAGACCCAGTACTTC. Translating gives CASSPRRMYQETQYF.